This T cell receptor beta chain was sequenced in a study of cytomegalovirus exposure and HLA in healthy donors. Overall study results and limits: Most of the TCR beta V segments (in an earlier analysis) were productive either about 87% or about 30% of the time. It was confirmed in vitro that three of the CMV-associated chains were specific for CMV antigens.

PCR was performed using 60 Vbeta and 13 Jbeta primers. The protocol was immunoSEQ multiplex PCR, while the TCRdb copy is restricted to in-frame clones and leaves out a portion. The table records about 160,000 clones, 77% of them present only once. Germline loops: CDR1 SEHNR, CDR2 FQNEAQ (reference sequence). Trimming took 4 bases from V and 2 from J; bases not matched to a gene: 12. The length of the CDR3 is 17 residues. Points on this clone: What it binds is not known.

The V gene is TRBV7-9, the J gene TRBJ2-5; 8 bases line up with TRBD1. The sequence came from a middle-aged woman in good health and CMV-seropositive. The sample comprised PBMCs. CDR3 amino acids: CASSWGAGGENQETQYF. For the CDR3, the DNA is TGTGCCAGCAGCTGGGGGGCAGGGGGCGAAAATCAAGAGACCCAGTACTTC.